The 15 T cell receptor beta chains below were found in one sample sequenced in a study of blood T cell repertoires in COVID-19. The repertoire was sequenced with immunoSEQ multiplex PCR; TCRdb's copy has only in-frame clones and lacks some. Of about 110,000 clones listed, approximately 86% are singletons. Sequenced input: peripheral blood. These receptors all come from a man aged 35 to 55 with acute or convalescent COVID-19.

This chain links TRBV6-5 with TRBJ1-5; D perhaps matches TRBD1 (5 bases). Germline loops: CDR1 MNHEY, CDR2 SVGAGI. V was cut by 10 bases and J by 7 bases, with 20 bases left in between. This CDR3 comprises 14 residues. DNA for the CDR3: TGTGCCACCATTCCGGGGGGGGACCGGCAGCCCCAGCATTTT. Protein: CATIPGGDRQPQHF.

The chain combines TRBV5-4 with TRBJ2-1; TRBD1 is a possible D gene (7 bases). Trimming took off 0 bases at V and 6 bases at J, with 13 bases between the two ends. Germline CDR1 SGHNT, CDR2 YYREEE (reference sequence). The CDR3 sequence is 15 residues long. CDR3 DNA: TGTGCCAGCAGCTTGGGGCAGGGGGGCTTCAATGAGCAGTTCTTC. Its translation: CASSLGQGGFNEQFF.

V and J are TRBV6-1 and TRBJ2-7; D might be TRBD1 (5 bases). Per germline, CDR1 MNHNS and CDR2 SASEGT. CDR3 length equals 15 residues. Trimming pared 2 bases from V and 1 base from J, leaving 12 bases between. The CDR3, as DNA: TGTGCCAGCAGTGAAAAGCAGGGCTTATCCTACGAGCAGTACTTC. Its protein product is CASSEKQGLSYEQYF.

The V and J genes are TRBV6-5 and TRBJ1-2, with a possible D match to TRBD1 (5 bases). V shed 6 bases and J shed 2 bases, with 16 bases lying between them. The CDR3 spans 15 residues. Per germline, CDR1 MNHEY and CDR2 SVGAGI. This CDR3 reads CASSRQGSGNYGYTF. DNA of the CDR3: TGTGCCAGCAGCCGCCAGGGCAGCGGGAACTATGGCTACACCTTC.

The J gene is TRBJ2-3, the V gene TRBV11-2; 7 positions agree with TRBD1. Germline CDR1 SGHAT, CDR2 FQNNGV. The CDR3 has 14 amino acids. Trimming took 6 bases from V and 4 from J; bases not matched to a gene: 7. CDR3 bases: TGTGCCAGCAGTCTAGACAGGGCATCAGATACGCAGTATTTT. This encodes CASSLDRASDTQYF. Complete variable domain (other parts from reference TRBV11-2 and TRBJ2-3): EAGVAQSPRYKIIEKRQSVAFWCNPISGHATLYWYQQILGQGPKLLIQFQNNGVVDDSQLPKDRFSAERLKGVDSTLKIQPAKLEDSAVYLCASSLDRASDTQYFGPGTRLTVL.

This chain links TRBV4-3 with TRBJ1-4; D is possibly TRBD1 (5 bases). The CDR3 consists of 14 residues. Per germline, CDR1 LGHNA and CDR2 YSLEER. The V end lost 0 bases, the J end lost 11 bases, and 13 bases lay between the germline ends. CDR3 nucleotides: TGCGCCAGCAGCCAAGATCTGCCAGGGTCGAAACTGTTTTTT. It is translated as CASSQDLPGSKLFF.

V gene TRBV19 combines with J gene TRBJ1-4; TRBD1 matches at 10 bases. V shed 5 bases, J shed 6 bases, and the junction held 6 bases outside the gene matches. Germline V CDR1 and CDR2: LNHDA, SQIVND (reference sequence). The CDR3 is 15 residues long. CDR3 nucleotides: TGTGCCAGTAGTCCCAGGACAGGGGGGGATGAAAAACTGTTTTTT. It encodes CASSPRTGGDEKLFF. The whole variable domain, filled in from reference TRBV19 and TRBJ1-4, reads DGGITQSPKYLFRKEGQNVTLSCEQNLNHDAMYWYRQDPGQGLRLIYYSQIVNDFQKGDIAEGYSVSREKKESFPLTVTSAQKNPTAFYLCASSPRTGGDEKLFFGSGTQLSVL.

V and J are TRBV29-1 and TRBJ2-1; perhaps TRBD1 as D (6 bases). Per the germline V gene, CDR1 is SQVTM and CDR2 is ANQGSEA. The CDR3 loop spans 13 amino acids. Trimming stripped 6 bases from V and 5 bases from J, with 14 bases between. This CDR3 is CSVRDIMDNEQFF. The CDR3 DNA follows: TGCAGCGTGAGGGACATAATGGACAATGAGCAGTTCTTC.

The chain recombines TRBV30 with TRBJ1-2, with a weak D call TRBD1 (6 bases). CDR1 and CDR2 from the germline V gene are GTSNPN and SVGIG (reference sequence). The CDR3 runs 13 residues. The V and J ends lost 1 base and 7 bases respectively, with 13 bases between them. In DNA, the CDR3 is TGTGCCTGGAGTGCCCAGGGGTTGGGTGGCTACACCTTC. Translating it yields CAWSAQGLGGYTF.

This chain uses TRBV7-2 with TRBJ1-1, with D hard to call. This CDR3 contains 12 residues. Per the germline V gene, CDR1 is SGHTA and CDR2 is FQGNSA. V was trimmed by 5 bases and J by 8 bases, leaving 12 bases between them. CDR3: CASSPSGREAFF. For the CDR3, the DNA is TGTGCCAGCAGCCCCTCCGGGAGAGAAGCTTTCTTT.

The gene calls are TRBV7-9 and TRBJ2-7; 10 positions match TRBD1. The CDR3 consists of 15 residues. The V segment lost 2 bases and the J segment 5 bases; nucleotides outside the gene matches: 6. Germline lookup yields CDR1 SEHNR and CDR2 FQNEAQ (reference sequence). This chain's CDR3 is CASSLLGQGLNEQYF. CDR3 nucleotide sequence: TGTGCCAGCAGCTTACTGGGACAGGGGCTCAACGAGCAGTACTTC.

The chain uses TRBV6-6 and TRBJ1-4; D is perhaps TRBD1 (5 bases). The CDR3 is 12 amino acids. Germline CDR1 is MNHNY and CDR2 is SVGAGI (reference sequence). V shed 8 bases and J shed 8 bases, with 12 bases lying between them. CDR3 DNA sequence: TGTGCCAGCGGGGTAGGGGAAGAAAAACTGTTTTTT. Amino acid sequence: CASGVGEEKLFF.

This clone has only one observation. The CDR3 spells CASSLAITNTEAFF. The CDR3 DNA reads TGTGCCAGCAGTTTAGCGATAACGAACACTGAAGCTTTCTTT. The chain uses TRBV27 and TRBJ1-1; D unresolved. This CDR3 region has 14 residues. V lost 2 bases, J lost 1 base, and 8 bases lay in between. Germline assignment: CDR1 MNHEY and CDR2 SMNVEV (reference sequence).

The sample holds a few counts of this clone. V gene TRBV7-2 combines with J gene TRBJ1-1, with 9 bases aligning to TRBD1. The germline gives CDR1 SGHTA, CDR2 FQGNSA. The trim removed 5 bases at V and 4 bases at J, leaving 11 bases unmatched. The CDR3 contains 16 residues. The CDR3 bases are TGTGCCAGCAGCCTCAGGACAGGGGAAAGGTTCACTGAAGCTTTCTTT. Translated, it gives CASSLRTGERFTEAFF.

V and J are TRBV4-1 and TRBJ2-7; 7 nucleotides line up with TRBD2. The J segment lost 2 bases and the V segment lost 0 bases, leaving 4 bases of the junction unmatched. Per the germline V gene, CDR1 is MGHRA and CDR2 is YSYEKL. The CDR3 spans 15 residues. CDR3 DNA: TGCGCCAGCAGCCAAGATCCTAGCGGAACCTACGAGCAGTACTTC. This codes for CASSQDPSGTYEQYF.